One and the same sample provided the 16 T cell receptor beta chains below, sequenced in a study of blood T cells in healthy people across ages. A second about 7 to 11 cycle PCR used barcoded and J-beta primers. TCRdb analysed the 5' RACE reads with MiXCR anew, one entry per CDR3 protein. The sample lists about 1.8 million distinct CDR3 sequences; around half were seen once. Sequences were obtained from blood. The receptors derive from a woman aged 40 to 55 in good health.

The CDR3 nucleotides read TGTGCCAGCACTAAGGGGGGGATCTTAGCCAAAAACATTCAGTACTTC. Protein product: CASTKGGILAKNIQYF. The chain carries TRBV3-1 and TRBJ2-4; D is possibly TRBD2 (7 bases). The CDR3 is made up of 16 amino acids. In germline, CDR1 is LGHDT, CDR2 YNNKEL (reference sequence). V was clipped by 7 bases and J by 0 bases, with 16 bases between them.

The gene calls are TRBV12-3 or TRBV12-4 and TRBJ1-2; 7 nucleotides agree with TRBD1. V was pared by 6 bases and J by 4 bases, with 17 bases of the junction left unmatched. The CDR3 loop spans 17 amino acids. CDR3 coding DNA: TGTGCCAGCAGCCAAAATTTGATAGTGGACAGGAGCTATGGCTACACCTTC. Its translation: CASSQNLIVDRSYGYTF.

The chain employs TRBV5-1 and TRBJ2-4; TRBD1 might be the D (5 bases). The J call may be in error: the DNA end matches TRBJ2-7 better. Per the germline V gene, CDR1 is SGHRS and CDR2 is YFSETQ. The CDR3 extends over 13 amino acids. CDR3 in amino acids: CASSLTDNYEQYF. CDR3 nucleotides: TGCGCCAGCAGCCTAACGGACAACTACGAGCAGTACTTC.

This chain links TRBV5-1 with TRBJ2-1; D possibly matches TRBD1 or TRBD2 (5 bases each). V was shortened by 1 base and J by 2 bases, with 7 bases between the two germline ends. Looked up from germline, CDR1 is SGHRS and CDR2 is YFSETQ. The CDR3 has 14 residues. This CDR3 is CASSLRDPYNEQFF. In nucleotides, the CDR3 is TGCGCCAGCAGCTTGAGGGACCCCTACAATGAGCAGTTCTTC.

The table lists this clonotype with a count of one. The CDR3 region is CASSETSVGSYEQYF. The CDR3 DNA reads TGTGCCAGCAGTGAGACTAGCGTCGGCTCCTACGAGCAGTACTTC. This chain connects TRBV6-1 to TRBJ2-7; 8 bases line up with TRBD2. This CDR3 has 15 amino acids. Germline V gene sequence: CDR1 MNHNS, CDR2 SASEGT. Germline trimming cut 3 bases from V and 0 bases from J; bases unmatched to any gene: 4.

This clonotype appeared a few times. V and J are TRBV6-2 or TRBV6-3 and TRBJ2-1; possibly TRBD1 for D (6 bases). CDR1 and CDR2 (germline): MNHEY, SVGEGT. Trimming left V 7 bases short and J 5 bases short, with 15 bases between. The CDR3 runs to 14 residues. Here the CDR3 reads CASTGRDTNNEQFF. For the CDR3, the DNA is TGTGCCAGCACTGGACGGGACACAAACAATGAGCAGTTCTTC.

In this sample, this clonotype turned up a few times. The chain's CDR3 is CSVSDRDGCEQYF. DNA for the CDR3: TGCAGCGTGAGCGACCGGGACGGCTGCGAGCAGTACTTC. This sequence joins TRBV29-1 and TRBJ2-7; D tentatively reads TRBD1 or TRBD2 (5 bases each). The CDR3 extends over 13 amino acids. The V end was cut by 6 bases, the J end by 6 bases, with 18 bases between. Germline V gene sequence: CDR1 SQVTM, CDR2 ANQGSEA.

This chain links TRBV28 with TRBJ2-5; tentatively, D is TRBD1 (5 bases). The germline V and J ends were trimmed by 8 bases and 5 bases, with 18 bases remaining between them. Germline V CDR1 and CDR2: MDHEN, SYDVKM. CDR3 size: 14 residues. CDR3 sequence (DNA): TGTGCCAGCGCCTACAGGATCGGCGCGGAGACCCAGTACTTC. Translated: CASAYRIGAETQYF.

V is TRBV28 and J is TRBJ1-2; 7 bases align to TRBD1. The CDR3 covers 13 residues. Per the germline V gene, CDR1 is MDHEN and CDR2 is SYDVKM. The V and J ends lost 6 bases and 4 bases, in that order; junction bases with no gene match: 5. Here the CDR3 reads CASRSTGVYGYTF. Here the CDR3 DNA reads TGTGCCAGCAGGTCTACAGGGGTCTATGGCTACACCTTC.

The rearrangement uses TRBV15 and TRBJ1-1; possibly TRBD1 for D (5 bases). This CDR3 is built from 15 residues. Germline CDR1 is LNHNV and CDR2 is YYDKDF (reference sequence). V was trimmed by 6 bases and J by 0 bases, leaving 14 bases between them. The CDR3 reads CATSSPGGVNTEAFF. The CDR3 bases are TGTGCCACCAGTAGTCCGGGGGGGGTGAACACTGAAGCTTTCTTT.

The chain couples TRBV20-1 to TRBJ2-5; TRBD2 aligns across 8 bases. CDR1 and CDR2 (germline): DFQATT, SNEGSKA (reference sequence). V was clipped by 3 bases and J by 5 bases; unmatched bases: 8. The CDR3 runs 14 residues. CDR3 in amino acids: CSASGGAMTETQYF. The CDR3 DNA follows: TGCAGTGCTAGCGGGGGGGCTATGACCGAGACCCAGTACTTC.

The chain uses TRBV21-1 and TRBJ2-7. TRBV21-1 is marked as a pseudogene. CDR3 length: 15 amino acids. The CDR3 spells CASSKSGPQTYEQYF. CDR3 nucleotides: TGTGCCAGCAGCAAATCGGGACCGCAAACCTACGAGCAGTACTTC.

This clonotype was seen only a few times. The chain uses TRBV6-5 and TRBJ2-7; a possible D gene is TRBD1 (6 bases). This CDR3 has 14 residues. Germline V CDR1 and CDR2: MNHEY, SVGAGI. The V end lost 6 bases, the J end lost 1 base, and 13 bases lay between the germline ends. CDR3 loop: CASSRERGSYEQYF. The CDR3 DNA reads TGTGCCAGCAGCCGAGAGAGGGGGTCCTACGAGCAGTACTTC.

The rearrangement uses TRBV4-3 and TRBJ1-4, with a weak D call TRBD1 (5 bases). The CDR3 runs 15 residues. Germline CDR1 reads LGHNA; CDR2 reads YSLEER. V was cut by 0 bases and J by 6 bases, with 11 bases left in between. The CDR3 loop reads CASSQDYGGDEKLFF. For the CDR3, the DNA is TGCGCCAGCAGCCAAGATTACGGGGGGGATGAAAAACTGTTTTTT.

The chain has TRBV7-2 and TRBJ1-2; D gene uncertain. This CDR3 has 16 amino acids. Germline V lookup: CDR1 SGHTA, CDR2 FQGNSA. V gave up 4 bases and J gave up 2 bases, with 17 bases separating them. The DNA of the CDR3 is TGTGCCAGCAGCTCCCCAACTCACGTCAGGAACTATGGCTACACCTTC. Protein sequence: CASSSPTHVRNYGYTF.

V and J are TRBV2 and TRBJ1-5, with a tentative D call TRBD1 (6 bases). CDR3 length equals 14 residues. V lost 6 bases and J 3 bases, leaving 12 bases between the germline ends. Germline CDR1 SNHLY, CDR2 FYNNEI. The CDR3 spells CASRDDRHNQPQHF. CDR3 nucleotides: TGTGCCAGCAGGGACGACAGGCACAATCAGCCCCAGCATTTT.